This T cell receptor (beta chain) appears in the sequencing data of a study of cytomegalovirus exposure and HLA in healthy donors. Study findings and constraints: The study designated around 150 TCR beta chains cytomegalovirus-associated.

An approximately 130-subject validation cohort, separate from the roughly 670-subject first cohort, supplied the donors. The CDR3 covers 17 residues. J was trimmed by 7 bases and V by 5 bases; bases with no gene match: 12. The germline V gene has CDR1 MDHEN and CDR2 SYDVKM. Using immunoSEQ multiplex PCR, the repertoire was profiled, and TCRdb retains in-frame clones only, with some absent. The sample includes about 280,000 clones, roughly 88% of them seen just once. About this clone itself: The antigen remains unidentified.

This TCR was sampled from a young woman in good health and CMV-seronegative. V usage is TRBV28 and J usage is TRBJ2-2; the match to TRBD2 covers 11 bases. Input material: PBMCs. CDR3 in amino acids: CASSGDSSGRIIGELFF. Written as DNA, the CDR3 is TGTGCCAGCAGTGGAGACTCTAGCGGGAGGATTATCGGGGAGCTGTTTTTT.